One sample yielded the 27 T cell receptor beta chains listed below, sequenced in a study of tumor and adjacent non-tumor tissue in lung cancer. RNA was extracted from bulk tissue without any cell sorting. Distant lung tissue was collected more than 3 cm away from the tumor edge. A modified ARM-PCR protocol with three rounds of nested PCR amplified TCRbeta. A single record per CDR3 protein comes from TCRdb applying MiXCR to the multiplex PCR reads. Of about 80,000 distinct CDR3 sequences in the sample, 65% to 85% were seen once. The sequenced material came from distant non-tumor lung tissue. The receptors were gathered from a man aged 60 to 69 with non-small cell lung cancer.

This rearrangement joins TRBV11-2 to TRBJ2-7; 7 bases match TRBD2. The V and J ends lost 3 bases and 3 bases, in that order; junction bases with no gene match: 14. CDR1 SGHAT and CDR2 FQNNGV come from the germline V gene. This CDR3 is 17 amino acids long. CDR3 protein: CASSFEGRDVGIYEQYF. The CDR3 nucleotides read TGTGCCAGCAGCTTTGAAGGGAGGGACGTGGGAATCTACGAGCAGTACTTC.

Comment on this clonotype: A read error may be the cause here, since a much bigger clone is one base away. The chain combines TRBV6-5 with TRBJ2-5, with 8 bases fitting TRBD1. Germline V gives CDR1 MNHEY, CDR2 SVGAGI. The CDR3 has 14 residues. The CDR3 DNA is TGTGCCAGCAGCGAAATCAGGGGGCAAGAGACCCGGTACTTC. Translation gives CASSEIRGQETRYF.

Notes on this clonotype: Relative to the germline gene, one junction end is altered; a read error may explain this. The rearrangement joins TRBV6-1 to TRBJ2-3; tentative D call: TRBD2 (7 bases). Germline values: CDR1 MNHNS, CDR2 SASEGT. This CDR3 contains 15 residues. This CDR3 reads CASTPGGPDTDTHYF. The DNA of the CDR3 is TGTGCCAGCACACCCGGGGGGCCGGACACAGATACGCATTATTTT.

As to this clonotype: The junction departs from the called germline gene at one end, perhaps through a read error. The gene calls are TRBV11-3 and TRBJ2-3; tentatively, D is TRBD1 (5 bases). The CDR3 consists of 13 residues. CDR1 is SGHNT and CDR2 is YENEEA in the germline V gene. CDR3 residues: CASSFQGGDTQYF. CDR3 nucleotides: TGTGCCAGCAGCTTTCAGGGTGGAGATACCCAGTATTTT.

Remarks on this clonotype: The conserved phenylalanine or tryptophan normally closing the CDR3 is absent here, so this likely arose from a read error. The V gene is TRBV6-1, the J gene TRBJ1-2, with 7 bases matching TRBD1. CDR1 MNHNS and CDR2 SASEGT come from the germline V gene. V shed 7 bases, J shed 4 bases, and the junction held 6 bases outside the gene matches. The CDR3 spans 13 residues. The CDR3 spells CASKTGQSYGYTV. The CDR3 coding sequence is TGTGCCAGCAAGACGGGACAGAGCTATGGCTACACCGTC.

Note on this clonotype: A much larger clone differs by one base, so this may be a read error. The CDR3 loop reads CTSRRGVVNSPLHF. CDR3 coding DNA: TGTACCAGCAGAAGGGGAGTGGTGAATTCACCCCTCCACTTT. V usage is TRBV28 and J usage is TRBJ1-6; maybe TRBD1 (5 bases). Germline-derived CDR1 and CDR2 are MDHEN and SYDVKM. CDR3 size: 14 residues.

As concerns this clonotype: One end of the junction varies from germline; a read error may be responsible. The CDR3 loop reads CAISHDRGEVYNGQFF. The CDR3 region has the DNA TGTGCCATCAGTCATGACAGGGGGGAAGTCTACAATGGGCAGTTCTTC. J is TRBJ2-1 and V is TRBV5-6, with 9 nucleotides matching TRBD1. Germline V gene data show CDR1 as SGHDT and CDR2 as YYEEEE. The CDR3 totals 16 residues.

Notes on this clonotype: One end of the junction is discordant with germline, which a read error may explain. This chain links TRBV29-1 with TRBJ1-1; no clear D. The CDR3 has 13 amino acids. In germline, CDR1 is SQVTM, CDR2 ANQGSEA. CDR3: CSVERPHYTKAFF. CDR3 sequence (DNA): TGCAGCGTAGAGCGACCGCACTACACTAAAGCTTTCTTT.

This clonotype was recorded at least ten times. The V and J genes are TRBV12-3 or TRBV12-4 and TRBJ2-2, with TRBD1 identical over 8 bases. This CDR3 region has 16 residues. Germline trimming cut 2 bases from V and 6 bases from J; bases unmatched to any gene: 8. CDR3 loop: CASSLWGQDPSGELFF. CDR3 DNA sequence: TGTGCCAGCAGTTTATGGGGACAGGATCCGTCCGGGGAGCTGTTTTTT.

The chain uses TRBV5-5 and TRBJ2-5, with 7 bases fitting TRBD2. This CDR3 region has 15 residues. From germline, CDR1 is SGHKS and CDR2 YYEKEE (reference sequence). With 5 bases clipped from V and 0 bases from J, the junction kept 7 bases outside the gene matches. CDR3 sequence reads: CASRGLVMYQETQYF. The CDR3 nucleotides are TGTGCCAGCAGAGGACTAGTGATGTACCAAGAGACCCAGTACTTC.

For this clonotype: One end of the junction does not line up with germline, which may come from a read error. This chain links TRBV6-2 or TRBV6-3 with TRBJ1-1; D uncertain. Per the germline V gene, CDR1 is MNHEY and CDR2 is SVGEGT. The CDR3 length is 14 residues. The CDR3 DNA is TGTACCAGCAGTTACCCCTACGGGAGCATTGAAGCTTTCTTT. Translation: CTSSYPYGSIEAFF.

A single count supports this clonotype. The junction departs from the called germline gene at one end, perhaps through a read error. The CDR3 DNA is TGCAACGTTGAATTGGCGGGGGAAGAGACCCAGTACTTC. It yields the protein CNVELAGEETQYF. V gene TRBV29-1 combines with J gene TRBJ2-5; 7 nucleotides line up with TRBD2. The CDR3 is 13 amino acids. Per germline, CDR1 SQVTM and CDR2 ANQGSEA. Supplemented by reference TRBV29-1 and TRBJ2-5, the full variable domain reads SAVISQKPSRDICQRGTSLTIQCQVDSQVTMMFWYRQQPGQSLTLIATANQGSEATYESGFVIDKFPISRPNLTFSTLTVSNMSPEDSSIYLCNVELAGEETQYFGPGTRLLVL.

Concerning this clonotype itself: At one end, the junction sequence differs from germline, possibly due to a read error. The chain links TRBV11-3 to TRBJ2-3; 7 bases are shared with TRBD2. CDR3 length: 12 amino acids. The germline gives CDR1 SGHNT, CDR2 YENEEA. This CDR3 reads CASSLGRASWYF. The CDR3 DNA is TGTGCCAGTAGCTTAGGGAGGGCCAGTTGGTATTTT.

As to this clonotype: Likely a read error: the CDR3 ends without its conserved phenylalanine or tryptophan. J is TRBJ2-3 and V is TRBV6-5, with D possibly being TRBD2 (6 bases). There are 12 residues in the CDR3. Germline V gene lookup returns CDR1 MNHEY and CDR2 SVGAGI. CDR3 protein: CTSSAGTDTQYL. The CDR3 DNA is TGTACTAGCAGCGCAGGCACAGATACGCAGTATCTT.

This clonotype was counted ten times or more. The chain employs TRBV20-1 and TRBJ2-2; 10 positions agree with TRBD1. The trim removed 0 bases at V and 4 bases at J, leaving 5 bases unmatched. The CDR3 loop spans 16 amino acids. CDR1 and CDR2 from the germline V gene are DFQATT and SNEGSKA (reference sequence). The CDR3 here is CSARDPRQGATGELFF. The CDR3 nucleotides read TGCAGTGCTAGAGACCCACGACAGGGGGCCACCGGGGAGCTGTTTTTT.

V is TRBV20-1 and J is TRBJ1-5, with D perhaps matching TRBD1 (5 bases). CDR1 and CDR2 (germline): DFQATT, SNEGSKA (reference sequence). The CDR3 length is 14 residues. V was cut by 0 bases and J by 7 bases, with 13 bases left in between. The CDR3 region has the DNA TGCAGTGCTAGAGAGGGACGGGAGAGCCAGCCCCAGCATTTT. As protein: CSAREGRESQPQHF.

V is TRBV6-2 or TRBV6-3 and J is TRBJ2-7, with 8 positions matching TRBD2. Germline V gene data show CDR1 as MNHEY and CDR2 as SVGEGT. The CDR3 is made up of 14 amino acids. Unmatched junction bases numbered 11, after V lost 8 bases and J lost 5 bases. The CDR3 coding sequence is TGTGCCAGCTGTATCAGACTAGCGTCCAACGAGCAGTACTTC. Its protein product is CASCIRLASNEQYF.

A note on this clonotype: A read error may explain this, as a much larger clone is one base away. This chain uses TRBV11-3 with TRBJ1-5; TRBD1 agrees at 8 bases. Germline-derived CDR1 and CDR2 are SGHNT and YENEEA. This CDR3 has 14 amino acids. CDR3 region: CTSSPDRGGQPQHF. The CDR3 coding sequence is TGTACCAGCAGCCCCGACAGGGGAGGTCAGCCCCAGCATTTT.

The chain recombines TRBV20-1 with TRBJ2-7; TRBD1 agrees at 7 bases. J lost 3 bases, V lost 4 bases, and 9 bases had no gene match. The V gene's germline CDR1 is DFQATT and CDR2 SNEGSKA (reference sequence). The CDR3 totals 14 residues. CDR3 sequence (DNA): TGCAGTGCTATCTCCCCACAGGGGATCTACGAGCAGTACTTC. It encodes CSAISPQGIYEQYF.

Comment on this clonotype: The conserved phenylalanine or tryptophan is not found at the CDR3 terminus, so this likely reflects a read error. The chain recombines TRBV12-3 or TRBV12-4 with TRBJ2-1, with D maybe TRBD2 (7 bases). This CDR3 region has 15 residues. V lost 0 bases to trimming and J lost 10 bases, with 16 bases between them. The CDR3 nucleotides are TGTGCCAGCAGTTTAGCGGGGGGGCCAATTACGGAGCAGTTCTCC. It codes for CASSLAGGPITEQFS.

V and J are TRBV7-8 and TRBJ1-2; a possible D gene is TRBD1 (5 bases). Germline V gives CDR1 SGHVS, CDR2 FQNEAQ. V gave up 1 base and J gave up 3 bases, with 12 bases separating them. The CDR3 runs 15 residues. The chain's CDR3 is CASSLVDGRDYGYTF. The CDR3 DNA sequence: TGTGCCAGCAGCTTAGTAGACGGCAGGGACTATGGCTACACCTTC. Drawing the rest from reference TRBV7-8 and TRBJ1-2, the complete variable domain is GAGVSQSPRYKVAKRGQDVALRCDPISGHVSLFWYQQALGQGPEFLTYFQNEAQLDKSGLPSDRFFAERPEGSVSTLKIQRTQQEDSAVYLCASSLVDGRDYGYTFGSGTRLTVV.

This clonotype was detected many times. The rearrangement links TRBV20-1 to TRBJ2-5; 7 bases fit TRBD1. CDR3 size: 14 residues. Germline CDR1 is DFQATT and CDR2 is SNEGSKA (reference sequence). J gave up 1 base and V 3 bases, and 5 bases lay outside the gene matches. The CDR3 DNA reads TGCAGTGCTAGTCAACAGGGGACCCAAGAGACCCAGTACTTC. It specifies CSASQQGTQETQYF.

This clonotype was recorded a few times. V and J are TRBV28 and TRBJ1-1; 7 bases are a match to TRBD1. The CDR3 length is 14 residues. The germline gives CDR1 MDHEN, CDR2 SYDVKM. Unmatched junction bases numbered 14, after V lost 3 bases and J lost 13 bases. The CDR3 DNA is TGTGCCAGCAGTTTTAGAGGGGGCGGGTCGCTAGATTTCTTT. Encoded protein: CASSFRGGGSLDFF.

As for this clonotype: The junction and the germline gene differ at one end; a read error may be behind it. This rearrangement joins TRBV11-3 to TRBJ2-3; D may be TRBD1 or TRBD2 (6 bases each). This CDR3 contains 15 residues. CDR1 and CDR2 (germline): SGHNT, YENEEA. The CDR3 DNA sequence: TGTGCCAGCAGCCTCGATCTGGGGGGCGGGGATACGCAGAATTTT. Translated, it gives CASSLDLGGGDTQNF.

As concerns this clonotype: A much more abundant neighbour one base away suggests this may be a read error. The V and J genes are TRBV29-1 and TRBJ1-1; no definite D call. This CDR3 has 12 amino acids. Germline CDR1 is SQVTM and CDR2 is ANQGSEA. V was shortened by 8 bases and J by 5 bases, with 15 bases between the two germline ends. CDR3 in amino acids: CSTSELRTEAFF. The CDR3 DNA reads TGCAGCACCTCAGAGTTGAGGACTGAAGCTTTCTTT.

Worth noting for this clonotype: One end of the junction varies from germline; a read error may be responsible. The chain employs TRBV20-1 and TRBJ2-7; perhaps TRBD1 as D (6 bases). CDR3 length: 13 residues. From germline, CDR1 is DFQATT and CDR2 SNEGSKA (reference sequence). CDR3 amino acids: CSARGDMDYEHYF. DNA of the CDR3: TGCAGTGCTAGGGGGGACATGGATTACGAGCACTACTTC.

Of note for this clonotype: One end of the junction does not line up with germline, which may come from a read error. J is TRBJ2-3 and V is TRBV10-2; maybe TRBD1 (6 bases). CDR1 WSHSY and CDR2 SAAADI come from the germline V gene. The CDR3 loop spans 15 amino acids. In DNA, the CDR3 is TGCGCCACCAGTGAGTCAGGGGCTAGCACAGATACGCAATATTTT. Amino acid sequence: CATSESGASTDTQYF.